The clone carrying this TCR beta chain came up many times. This specimen belongs to a study of neurological immune-mediated disorders. With 3 bases clipped from V and 6 bases from J, the junction kept 5 bases outside the gene matches. The CDR3 runs to 15 residues. CDR1 and CDR2 (germline): MDHEN, SYDVKM. One entry per CDR3 protein results from TCRdb running MiXCR on the 5' RACE reads. The profile shows more than 75,000 distinct CDR3 sequences, around 3.5% of them singletons. The sequenced sample consisted of PBMCs. The V gene is TRBV28, the J gene TRBJ2-1, with 10 bases matching TRBD1. This sequence was found in a woman between 50 and 59 years old with multiple sclerosis. The CDR3 DNA sequence: TGTGCCAGCAGTTTGTCCGGGACAGGGGCCAATGAGCAGTTCTTC. Encoded protein: CASSLSGTGANEQFF.